What follows are 20 T cell receptor beta chains derived from one specimen sequenced in a study of tumor-infiltrating lymphocytes in localized non-small cell lung cancer. This table comes from immunoSEQ multiplex PCR, and its TCRdb copy is limited to in-frame clones, with some not included. Among fewer than 20,000 clones listed, roughly 71% were seen once. Material: lung tumor tissue. The receptors stem from a human donor with non-small cell lung cancer.

This chain connects TRBV6-6 to TRBJ2-5, with 12 bases that match TRBD1. Trimming took 7 bases from V and 5 from J; bases not matched to a gene: 5. There are 14 residues in the CDR3. The germline V gene has CDR1 MNHNY and CDR2 SVGAGI (reference sequence). The CDR3 region has the DNA TGTGCCAGCAATGGGGGACAGGGGGCGGAGACCCAGTACTTC. It translates to CASNGGQGAETQYF.

The chain is built from TRBV28 and TRBJ2-7; 7 nucleotides agree with TRBD1. CDR1 is MDHEN, CDR2 SYDVKM, per germline. The CDR3 length is 14 residues. Germline trimming cut 6 bases from V and 0 bases from J; bases unmatched to any gene: 5. CDR3 loop: CASRGTALSYEQYF. DNA for the CDR3: TGTGCCAGCAGAGGGACAGCCCTCTCCTACGAGCAGTACTTC. Full variable domain (remainder filled in from reference TRBV28 and TRBJ2-7): DVKVTQSSRYLVKRTGEKVFLECVQDMDHENMFWYRQDPGLGLRLIYFSYDVKMKEKGDIPEGYSVSREKKERFSLILESASTNQTSMYLCASRGTALSYEQYFGPGTRLTVT.

The chain links TRBV7-6 to TRBJ2-2; TRBD2 might be the D (5 bases). Germline assignment: CDR1 SGHVS and CDR2 FNYEAQ. Deletions cut 1 base from V and 2 bases from J, with 11 bases between. This CDR3 has 16 amino acids. The CDR3 DNA sequence: TGTGCCAGCAGCTTAGTGGGCGGGCCAAACACCGGGGAGCTGTTTTTT. Residues: CASSLVGGPNTGELFF. The full variable domain, rest sourced from reference TRBV7-6 and TRBJ2-2, is GAGVSQSPRYKVTKRGQDVALRCDPISGHVSLYWYRQALGQGPEFLTYFNYEAQQDKSGLPNDRFSAERPEGSISTLTIQRTEQRDSAMYRCASSLVGGPNTGELFFGEGSRLTVL.

This chain joins TRBV6-1 and TRBJ1-3; 8 bases align to TRBD1. V shed 9 bases and J 0 bases; nucleotides not matched to a gene: 7. Germline lookup yields CDR1 MNHNS and CDR2 SASEGT. The CDR3 covers 15 residues. The CDR3: CASQDREGSGNTIYF. CDR3 DNA: TGTGCCAGTCAGGACAGGGAGGGCTCTGGAAACACCATATATTTT.

The V call is TRBV9, the J call TRBJ1-1, with 8 bases matching TRBD1. J gave up 3 bases and V 3 bases, and 1 base lay outside the gene matches. In germline, CDR1 is SGDLS, CDR2 YYNGEE. This CDR3 is built from 13 residues. This CDR3 is CASSETGDTEAFF. CDR3 nucleotide sequence: TGTGCCAGCAGCGAGACAGGGGACACTGAAGCTTTCTTT.

The chain combines TRBV5-1 with TRBJ2-1; 7 bases are a match to TRBD1. V lost 6 bases and J lost 0; bases outside the gene matches: 3. CDR1 SGHRS and CDR2 YFSETQ come from the germline V gene. This CDR3 is 14 amino acids long. The CDR3 region has the DNA TGCGCCAGCATGTACAGGGGCTCCTACAATGAGCAGTTCTTC. Encoded protein: CASMYRGSYNEQFF.

V is TRBV27 and J is TRBJ2-1, with D unresolved. The CDR3 runs to 11 residues. Germline CDR1 and CDR2: MNHEY and SMNVEV (reference sequence). The V and J ends lost 4 bases and 9 bases respectively, with 7 bases between them. The CDR3 sequence is CASSYYGEQFF. CDR3 sequence (DNA): TGTGCCAGCAGTTATTATGGTGAGCAGTTCTTC.

The gene calls are TRBV7-3 and TRBJ2-7; TRBD1 matches 8 bases. This CDR3 spans 18 amino acids. V shed 3 bases and J 0 bases; nucleotides not matched to a gene: 13. CDR1 is SGHTA, CDR2 FQGTGA, per germline. The CDR3 protein is CASSFGQGRLAHSYEQYF. CDR3 DNA sequence: TGTGCCAGCAGCTTTGGACAGGGCCGGCTAGCCCACTCCTACGAGCAGTACTTC.

The V gene is TRBV28, the J gene TRBJ2-1; 10 nucleotides match TRBD2. Germline V gives CDR1 MDHEN, CDR2 SYDVKM. The CDR3 spans 13 residues. V was pared by 10 bases and J by 9 bases, with 9 bases of the junction left unmatched. CDR3 region: CATASGGRGEQFF. CDR3 nucleotides: TGTGCCACCGCTAGCGGGGGTCGGGGTGAGCAGTTCTTC.

The chain is built from TRBV5-1 and TRBJ1-2; TRBD1 might be the D (5 bases). V shed 0 bases and J shed 2 bases, with 8 bases lying between them. CDR3 length: 14 amino acids. Germline lookup yields CDR1 SGHRS and CDR2 YFSETQ. The CDR3 is CASSLGGENYGYTF. In nucleotides, the CDR3 is TGCGCCAGCAGCTTGGGGGGGGAAAACTATGGCTACACCTTC.

The V gene is TRBV30, the J gene TRBJ2-1; 10 nucleotides match TRBD2. Per the germline V gene, CDR1 is GTSNPN and CDR2 is SVGIG (reference sequence). The V segment lost 3 bases and the J segment 4 bases; nucleotides outside the gene matches: 6. This CDR3 spans 15 amino acids. The CDR3 coding sequence is TGTGCCTGGAGCCACCGGACTAGCGGTTACAATGAGCAGTTCTTC. It codes for CAWSHRTSGYNEQFF.

The rearrangement uses TRBV7-9 and TRBJ1-1; TRBD1 matches at 7 bases. Germline CDR1 reads SEHNR; CDR2 reads FQNEAQ (reference sequence). This CDR3 comprises 14 residues. J lost 5 bases, V lost 5 bases, and 8 bases had no gene match. In nucleotides, the CDR3 is TGTGCCAGCAGCCTAACCGGGGACAGAACTGAAGCTTTCTTT. This translates into CASSLTGDRTEAFF. The whole variable domain, filled in from reference TRBV7-9 and TRBJ1-1, reads DTGVSQNPRHKITKRGQNVTFRCDPISEHNRLYWYRQTLGQGPEFLTYFQNEAQLEKSRLLSDRFSAERPKGSFSTLEIQRTEQGDSAMYLCASSLTGDRTEAFFGQGTRLTVV.

The V gene is TRBV18, the J gene TRBJ2-7, with TRBD1 matching 7 bases. The length of the CDR3 is 17 residues. The germline gives CDR1 KGHSH, CDR2 LQKENI. V was pared by 0 bases and J by 0 bases, with 8 bases of the junction left unmatched. CDR3 amino acids: CASSPPVRGDSSYEQYF. CDR3 DNA: TGTGCCAGCTCACCACCGGTTAGAGGGGACAGCTCCTACGAGCAGTACTTC.

The J gene is TRBJ2-7, the V gene TRBV6-1; 9 bases are a match to TRBD1. The germline CDR1 and CDR2 sequences are MNHNS and SASEGT. The V segment lost 2 bases and the J segment 1 base; nucleotides outside the gene matches: 3. This CDR3 region has 15 residues. The CDR3 DNA is TGTGCCAGCAGTGAAAGGGGGACAGGGTCCTACGAGCAGTACTTC. Its protein is CASSERGTGSYEQYF.

V gene TRBV5-1 combines with J gene TRBJ2-5; TRBD1 matches 7 bases. The CDR3 covers 13 residues. V shed 6 bases, J shed 1 base, and the junction held 3 bases outside the gene matches. The germline gives CDR1 SGHRS, CDR2 YFSETQ. The CDR3 reads CASTTGVQETQYF. CDR3 coding DNA: TGCGCCAGCACAACAGGGGTCCAAGAGACCCAGTACTTC.

The chain couples TRBV7-9 to TRBJ2-2, with TRBD2 identical over 8 bases. In germline, CDR1 is SEHNR, CDR2 FQNEAQ (reference sequence). Trimming at V came to 8 bases and at J to 5 bases, leaving 10 bases not matched to a gene. This CDR3 comprises 15 residues. DNA of the CDR3: TGTGCCAGCCGAATAGGAGGCGGGAGGACCGGGGAGCTGTTTTTT. Its translation is CASRIGGGRTGELFF.

The genes are TRBV4-2 and TRBJ2-5; 9 bases are a match to TRBD2. The germline gives CDR1 LGHNA, CDR2 YNFKEQ. This CDR3 is built from 16 residues. J gave up 2 bases and V 3 bases, and 7 bases lay outside the gene matches. The DNA of the CDR3 is TGTGCCAGCAGCCAGGGGGCTAGCGGGGCACAAGAGACCCAGTACTTC. It encodes CASSQGASGAQETQYF.

The CDR3 is CASSQDGTGPYEQYF. DNA of the CDR3: TGCGCCAGCAGCCAAGATGGGACAGGGCCCTACGAGCAGTACTTC. The J gene is TRBJ2-7, the V gene TRBV4-1, with TRBD1 matching over 9 bases. Trimming took 0 bases from V and 2 from J; bases not matched to a gene: 2. CDR3 size: 15 residues. Germline lookup yields CDR1 MGHRA and CDR2 YSYEKL.

The V gene is TRBV28, the J gene TRBJ1-5; 11 bases map to TRBD1. CDR1 and CDR2 from the germline V gene are MDHEN and SYDVKM. Trimming took 3 bases from V and 7 from J; bases not matched to a gene: 8. This CDR3 has 16 amino acids. The CDR3 loop reads CASSLDRGLFMQPQHF. In nucleotides, the CDR3 is TGTGCCAGCAGTTTGGACAGGGGGCTTTTTATGCAGCCCCAGCATTTT.

The chain uses TRBV14 and TRBJ2-1; unclear D gene. Germline V gives CDR1 SGHDN, CDR2 FVKESK. Between the trimmed V and J ends, which lost 0 bases and 13 bases, there was a span of 16 bases. This CDR3 is 14 amino acids long. The CDR3 DNA is TGTGCCAGCAGCCAAGATCAGATGGTAAACGGACAGTTCTTC. The encoded protein is CASSQDQMVNGQFF. Drawing the rest from reference TRBV14 and TRBJ2-1, the complete variable domain is EAGVTQFPSHSVIEKGQTVTLRCDPISGHDNLYWYRRVMGKEIKFLLHFVKESKQDESGMPNNRFLAERTGGTYSTLKVQPAELEDSGVYFCASSQDQMVNGQFFGPGTRLTVL.